This T cell receptor (beta chain) was recovered during a study of T cell responses to AZD1222 COVID-19 vaccine. The protocol was immunoSEQ multiplex PCR, while the TCRdb copy is restricted to in-frame clones and leaves out a portion. The table lists fewer than 75,000 clones, 85% of them singletons, with around 20% in the top ten. Study results and limitations: Two doses of AZD1222 preceded a rise in Spike-specific TCR breadth and depth.

Unmatched junction bases numbered 9, after V lost 6 bases and J lost 8 bases. The CDR3 length is 14 residues. Germline-derived CDR1 and CDR2 are KGHDR and SFDVKD. Notes on this clone: Its antigen is undetermined.

The sequence was collected from an adult in good health. The starting material was peripheral blood, obtained on day 0 of AZD1222 vaccination. The chain combines TRBV24-1 with TRBJ1-2; 9 bases map to TRBD1. In nucleotides, the CDR3 is TGTGCCACCAGTCTTCACAGGGGGCCTGTGGGCTACACCTTC. This translates into CATSLHRGPVGYTF.